A selection of T cell receptor beta chains follows, all from one sample in a study of blood T cell repertoires in COVID-19. Only in-frame clones appear in the TCRdb table, and some are missing; sequencing was by immunoSEQ multiplex PCR. The sample includes about 250,000 clones, around 88% seen only once; the top ten take over 1.1%. Material: peripheral blood. Source of these receptors: an elderly man with acute or convalescent COVID-19. CDR3s leave out the opening cysteine and the closing phenylalanine or tryptophan. Only some rows state a clone size, as once, few, many or a class for expanded clones.

CDR3 protein: ASSQASGGRDIQY; clone size: .; V gene: TRBV4-3; J gene: TRBJ2-4; CDR3 length: 13
CDR3 protein: ASSPGTASLSSYEQY; clone size: .; V gene: TRBV4-3; J gene: TRBJ2-7; CDR3 length: 15
CDR3 protein: ASSARAGEGDTQY; clone size: once; V gene: TRBV19; J gene: TRBJ2-3; CDR3 length: 13
CDR3 protein: ASSQRQGLNEQF; clone size: .; V gene: TRBV3-1/TRBV3-2; J gene: TRBJ2-1; CDR3 length: 12
CDR3 protein: ASRPSGDNEQF; clone size: .; V gene: TRBV6-5; J gene: TRBJ2-1; CDR3 length: 11
CDR3 protein: ASSWGQTEAF; clone size: .; V gene: TRBV5-1; J gene: TRBJ1-1; CDR3 length: 10
CDR3 protein: ASSIGGFGTEAF; clone size: .; V gene: TRBV19; J gene: TRBJ1-1; CDR3 length: 12
CDR3 protein: ASSQQGGSSNYGYT; clone size: .; V gene: TRBV11-1; J gene: TRBJ1-2; CDR3 length: 14
CDR3 protein: ASSLRSSNYGYT; clone size: .; V gene: TRBV5-6; J gene: TRBJ1-2; CDR3 length: 12
CDR3 protein: ASSALQGGEQY; clone size: few; V gene: TRBV2; J gene: TRBJ2-7; CDR3 length: 11
CDR3 protein: ASSQAAGELF; clone size: .; V gene: TRBV7-8; J gene: TRBJ2-2; CDR3 length: 10
CDR3 protein: ASSEYAGGAYEQY; clone size: once; V gene: TRBV25-1; J gene: TRBJ2-7; CDR3 length: 13
CDR3 protein: ASSVGTGADQPQH; clone size: .; V gene: TRBV5-6; J gene: TRBJ1-5; CDR3 length: 13
CDR3 protein: ASSPYWGGSYNSPLH; clone size: .; V gene: TRBV7-2; J gene: TRBJ1-6; CDR3 length: 15
CDR3 protein: ASSMGGTDTQY; clone size: .; V gene: TRBV7-2; J gene: TRBJ2-3; CDR3 length: 11
CDR3 protein: ASSEYEGNYGYT; clone size: .; V gene: TRBV25-1; J gene: TRBJ1-2; CDR3 length: 12
CDR3 protein: ASSSQTSTDTQY; clone size: .; V gene: TRBV5-1; J gene: TRBJ2-3; CDR3 length: 12
CDR3 protein: ASSQGRRVAKNIQY; clone size: .; V gene: TRBV3-1/TRBV3-2; J gene: TRBJ2-4; CDR3 length: 14
CDR3 protein: ASSYTGVAYNEQF; clone size: .; V gene: TRBV6-5; J gene: TRBJ2-1; CDR3 length: 13
CDR3 protein: ASSQERQGDIQY; clone size: .; V gene: TRBV4-2; J gene: TRBJ2-4; CDR3 length: 12
CDR3 protein: ASSQEEGSYGYT; clone size: .; V gene: TRBV4-2; J gene: TRBJ1-2; CDR3 length: 12
CDR3 protein: ASSPRLGAGANVLT; clone size: .; V gene: TRBV7-3; J gene: TRBJ2-6; CDR3 length: 14
CDR3 protein: ASSLDGSKGQPQH; clone size: .; V gene: TRBV5-1; J gene: TRBJ1-5; CDR3 length: 13
CDR3 protein: ASSFRLNTDTQY; clone size: .; V gene: TRBV5-1; J gene: TRBJ2-3; CDR3 length: 12
CDR3 protein: ASSIDLLAGKYNEQF; clone size: .; V gene: TRBV19; J gene: TRBJ2-1; CDR3 length: 15
CDR3 protein: ASSQGVPGDEQY; clone size: .; V gene: TRBV4-2; J gene: TRBJ2-7; CDR3 length: 12
CDR3 protein: ASRAGLTTNEKLF; clone size: .; V gene: TRBV6-5; J gene: TRBJ1-4; CDR3 length: 13
CDR3 protein: ASSPGGGAGIQY; clone size: .; V gene: TRBV3-1/TRBV3-2; J gene: TRBJ2-4; CDR3 length: 12
CDR3 protein: ASSITGLANTGELF; clone size: .; V gene: TRBV11-2; J gene: TRBJ2-2; CDR3 length: 14
CDR3 protein: ASSYMAGFTRTEAF; clone size: .; V gene: TRBV6-6; J gene: TRBJ1-1; CDR3 length: 14
CDR3 protein: ASSEGQGKTGELF; clone size: .; V gene: TRBV2; J gene: TRBJ2-2; CDR3 length: 13
CDR3 protein: ASSQGARQPQH; clone size: .; V gene: TRBV27; J gene: TRBJ1-5; CDR3 length: 11
CDR3 protein: ASRALDSPYEQY; clone size: .; V gene: TRBV11-2; J gene: TRBJ2-7; CDR3 length: 12
CDR3 protein: ASSLDRGTEAF; clone size: .; V gene: TRBV11-3; J gene: TRBJ1-1; CDR3 length: 11
CDR3 protein: ASSLEGQGLGEQF; clone size: .; V gene: TRBV5-1; J gene: TRBJ2-1; CDR3 length: 13
CDR3 protein: ASSRHSTNEAF; clone size: .; V gene: TRBV3-1/TRBV3-2; J gene: TRBJ1-1; CDR3 length: 11
CDR3 protein: ASSLARGLSSRNEQF; clone size: .; V gene: TRBV7-2; J gene: TRBJ2-1; CDR3 length: 15
CDR3 protein: ASSLRGKGDTQY; clone size: few; V gene: TRBV2; J gene: TRBJ2-3; CDR3 length: 12
CDR3 protein: ASSSGTGDEKLF; clone size: .; V gene: TRBV18; J gene: TRBJ1-4; CDR3 length: 12
CDR3 protein: ASSSRQRNQPQH; clone size: .; V gene: TRBV7-8; J gene: TRBJ1-5; CDR3 length: 12
CDR3 protein: ASTPGRNSPLH; clone size: .; V gene: TRBV2; J gene: TRBJ1-6; CDR3 length: 11
CDR3 protein: ASSPRPIGGETQY; clone size: few; V gene: TRBV9; J gene: TRBJ2-5; CDR3 length: 13
CDR3 protein: ASSMSSGANVLT; clone size: .; V gene: TRBV19; J gene: TRBJ2-6; CDR3 length: 12
CDR3 protein: ASSYIQGWLNTEAF; clone size: .; V gene: TRBV5-5; J gene: TRBJ1-1; CDR3 length: 14
CDR3 protein: SVEPGQDVVLGTEAF; clone size: .; V gene: TRBV29-1; J gene: TRBJ1-1; CDR3 length: 15
CDR3 protein: ASSLRGVMGNYGYT; clone size: .; V gene: TRBV28; J gene: TRBJ1-2; CDR3 length: 14
CDR3 protein: ASSFSGSYEQY; clone size: once; V gene: TRBV7-2; J gene: TRBJ2-7; CDR3 length: 11
CDR3 protein: ASSRTSGGKNTQY; clone size: .; V gene: TRBV3-1/TRBV3-2; J gene: TRBJ2-3; CDR3 length: 13
CDR3 protein: ASSLVGQATNQPQH; clone size: .; V gene: TRBV7-2; J gene: TRBJ1-5; CDR3 length: 14
CDR3 protein: ASRTQGIKAGELF; clone size: .; V gene: TRBV2; J gene: TRBJ2-2; CDR3 length: 13
CDR3 protein: ASSPTGQGATEAF; clone size: .; V gene: TRBV5-1; J gene: TRBJ1-1; CDR3 length: 13
CDR3 protein: ASSLSQGNSGYT; clone size: .; V gene: TRBV28; J gene: TRBJ1-2; CDR3 length: 12